Ten or more counts support the clone carrying this T cell receptor beta chain. The V gene lost 5 bases and the J gene lost 8 bases, with 10 bases spanning the gap. The germline CDR1 and CDR2 sequences are SGHTA and FQGNSA. There are 12 residues in the CDR3. MiXCR, applied by TCRdb to the reads, yields one record per CDR3 protein. The sample shows over 450,000 distinct CDR3 sequences, around 10% of them seen only once. This specimen belongs to a study of T cell repertoires in cytomegalovirus infection. The sequencing input was PBMCs. The sequence was collected from a human donor in good health (CMV status not recorded). Some clones in this sample may be carry-over from other donors' samples. This rearrangement joins TRBV7-2 to TRBJ2-1; D unresolved. The CDR3 coding sequence is TGTGCCAGCAGCGGTATTGCCCATGAGCAGTTCTTC. This gives the protein CASSGIAHEQFF.